The 29 T cell receptor beta chains presented below share a single source sample, sequenced in a study of Graves' ophthalmopathy and Graves' hyperthyroidism. Amplifying from RNA transcripts, the study obtained TCR beta CDR3 regions. Scientists carried out first-round RT-PCR using HTBI primers and then a second-round multiplex PCR. TCRdb used MiXCR to reprocess the multiplex PCR reads, holding one entry per CDR3 protein. Seen here are hundreds of thousands of distinct CDR3 sequences, 22% observed once, and the top ten hold approximately 6.5%. Source material: peripheral blood. These TCRs come from a woman under 30 with stable Graves' hyperthyroidism. Some clones in this sample may be carry-over from other donors' samples.

The sample holds many counts of this clonotype. J is TRBJ1-1 and V is TRBV29-1; weak D call: TRBD1 (6 bases). The CDR3 is 13 residues long. V was clipped by 5 bases and J by 2 bases, with 12 bases between them. CDR1 is SQVTM and CDR2 is ANQGSEA in the germline V gene. CDR3 coding DNA: TGCAGCGTTCAACAGGGAGGTAACACTGAAGCTTTCTTT. Amino acids: CSVQQGGNTEAFF.

The rearrangement uses TRBV11-2 and TRBJ2-7, with 8 bases lining up with TRBD2. Trimming removed 5 bases from V and 0 bases from J; junction bases left unmatched: 6. The CDR3 sequence is 15 residues long. Germline V gives CDR1 SGHAT, CDR2 FQNNGV. CDR3 in amino acids: CASSISGGASYEQYF. The CDR3 DNA is TGTGCCAGCAGCATAAGCGGGGGTGCCTCCTACGAGCAGTACTTC.

This clonotype was seen many times. The chain is built from TRBV5-1 and TRBJ1-1; D uncertain. The CDR3 has 14 residues. Per the germline V gene, CDR1 is SGHRS and CDR2 is YFSETQ. Trimming left V 9 bases short and J 1 base short, with 16 bases between. The CDR3 DNA sequence: TGCGCCACTAAACCCAGGTGGGGGAACACTGAAGCTTTCTTT. Residues: CATKPRWGNTEAFF.

There are many counts of this clonotype. The rearrangement uses TRBV6-8 and TRBJ1-5; D is perhaps TRBD1 (6 bases). There are 15 residues in the CDR3. CDR1 MNHGY and CDR2 SAAAGT come from the germline V gene. Deletions cut 6 bases from V and 5 bases from J, with 17 bases between. CDR3 DNA: TGTGCCAGCAGCGAGCAGGGGCCTTTAGATCAGCCCCAGCATTTT. Its protein product is CASSEQGPLDQPQHF.

The rearrangement uses TRBV6-2 or TRBV6-3 and TRBJ1-6; D ambiguous. Trimming took off 4 bases at V and 7 bases at J, with 8 bases between the two ends. The germline V gene has CDR1 MNHEY and CDR2 SVGEGT. This CDR3 region has 13 residues. The CDR3 spells CASSSAENSPLHF. In DNA, the CDR3 is TGTGCCAGCAGTTCGGCAGAAAATTCACCCCTCCACTTT.

This clonotype was recorded many times. V is TRBV20-1 and J is TRBJ2-7; 8 bases align to TRBD1. Germline-derived CDR1 and CDR2 are DFQATT and SNEGSKA (reference sequence). The CDR3 spans 15 residues. J lost 3 bases, V lost 0 bases, and 7 bases had no gene match. In DNA form, the CDR3 reads TGCAGTGCTAGAGATTTCACAGGGGGTTACTACGAGCAGTACTTC. As protein: CSARDFTGGYYEQYF.

Points on this clonotype: The missing conserved phenylalanine or tryptophan at the end of this CDR3 makes a read error likely. The DNA is left out, because the CDR3 cannot be placed on it with certainty; the CDR3 is given as TCRdb lists it. The chain is built from TRBV12-3 or TRBV12-4 and TRBJ1-1. The CDR3 totals 13 residues, both ends included. The CDR3: CASSFGGNAEACL.

This clonotype has at least ten counts. This chain uses TRBV2 with TRBJ2-5, with TRBD2 identical over 11 bases. The V segment lost 2 bases and the J segment 0 bases; nucleotides outside the gene matches: 5. The germline V gene encodes CDR1 SNHLY and CDR2 FYNNEI. The CDR3 spans 17 residues. This CDR3 reads CASSELAGGHYQETQYF. The CDR3 nucleotides are TGTGCCAGCAGTGAACTAGCGGGGGGCCACTACCAAGAGACCCAGTACTTC.

On this clonotype itself: Germline and junction disagree at one end, which may indicate a read error. This rearrangement joins TRBV12-3 or TRBV12-4 to TRBJ2-2, with D possibly being TRBD2 (6 bases). This CDR3 contains 13 residues. CDR3: CASSPIDGGELLF. The CDR3 DNA reads as TGTGCCAGCAGTCCCATAGATGGCGGGGAGCTGCTTTTT.

This clonotype was recorded at least ten times. The chain employs TRBV18 and TRBJ1-2; TRBD1 matches at 10 bases. This CDR3 has 13 residues. With V trimmed by 3 bases and J by 8 bases, 3 bases remained unmatched. CDR1 is KGHSH, CDR2 LQKENI, per germline. CDR3 in amino acids: CASSPGTGVGYTF. Written as DNA, the CDR3 is TGTGCCAGCTCACCCGGGACAGGGGTCGGCTACACCTTC.

This clonotype was recorded at least ten times. This chain joins TRBV27 and TRBJ2-7; D remains ambiguous. The CDR3 runs 14 residues. The V and J ends lost 2 bases and 0 bases respectively, with 8 bases between them. CDR1 and CDR2 from the germline V gene are MNHEY and SMNVEV (reference sequence). The CDR3 DNA reads TGTGCCAGCAGTTTAATGTCGAGCTCCTACGAGCAGTACTTC. This codes for CASSLMSSSYEQYF.

The chain recombines TRBV4-1 with TRBJ1-2; TRBD1 might be the D (5 bases). Between the trimmed V and J ends, which lost 0 bases and 1 base, there was a span of 12 bases. CDR3 length: 16 residues. Germline CDR1 and CDR2: MGHRA and YSYEKL. The CDR3 DNA sequence: TGCGCCAGCAGCCAAGATCGGGACGGAAATAACTATGGCTACACCTTC. Protein product: CASSQDRDGNNYGYTF.

This clonotype was found a few times. This chain links TRBV6-1 with TRBJ1-2, with 8 bases that match TRBD1. Germline assignment: CDR1 MNHNS and CDR2 SASEGT. V trimming: 6 bases; J trimming: 8 bases; junction bases outside the gene matches: 14. The CDR3 runs 15 residues. The CDR3 loop is CASSDNHRGRNGYTF. In DNA, the CDR3 is TGTGCCAGCAGCGACAATCACAGGGGGAGGAACGGCTACACCTTC.

This clonotype has a count of ten or more. The chain recombines TRBV20-1 with TRBJ1-1; D remains unclear. CDR1 and CDR2 (germline): DFQATT, SNEGSKA (reference sequence). The CDR3 is 13 residues long. The germline V and J ends were trimmed by 2 bases and 1 base, with 8 bases remaining between them. CDR3 sequence: CSARRTENTEAFF. Here the CDR3 DNA reads TGCAGTGCTAGAAGGACGGAGAACACTGAAGCTTTCTTT.

This clonotype has a count of ten or more. The chain uses TRBV10-3 and TRBJ1-2; a possible D gene is TRBD1 (5 bases). Looked up from germline, CDR1 is ENHRY and CDR2 is SYGVKD. This CDR3 is built from 14 residues. V dropped 2 bases and J dropped 3 bases, with 10 bases sitting between them. CDR3 region: CAISERATDYGYTF. DNA for the CDR3: TGTGCCATCAGTGAGAGGGCGACAGACTATGGCTACACCTTC.

At least ten counts were recorded for this clonotype. The CDR3 reads CASSEYRGPTYEQYF. CDR3 coding DNA: TGTGCCAGCAGTGAATACAGGGGCCCTACCTACGAGCAGTACTTC. This chain joins TRBV6-1 and TRBJ2-7; 7 bases match TRBD1. The V gene end was trimmed by 2 bases and the J gene end by 2 bases; junction bases not matched to a gene: 6. The CDR3 contains 15 residues. Looked up from germline, CDR1 is MNHNS and CDR2 is SASEGT.

This chain uses TRBV7-9 with TRBJ2-5; D is unclear. V dropped 4 bases and J dropped 7 bases, with 7 bases sitting between them. The CDR3 totals 11 residues. Germline CDR1 is SEHNR and CDR2 is FQNEAQ (reference sequence). The CDR3 nucleotides read TGTGCCAGCAGCTCTGACGGGACCCAGTACTTC. As protein: CASSSDGTQYF. The full variable domain, its missing parts supplied by reference TRBV7-9 and TRBJ2-5, is DTGVSQNPRHKITKRGQNVTFRCDPISEHNRLYWYRQTLGQGPEFLTYFQNEAQLEKSRLLSDRFSAERPKGSFSTLEIQRTEQGDSAMYLCASSSDGTQYFGPGTRLLVL.

A remark on this clonotype: Because the CDR3 is missing its conserved closing phenylalanine or tryptophan, this is likely a read error. The chain combines TRBV6-5 with TRBJ1-5; D ambiguous. Germline V gene lookup returns CDR1 MNHEY and CDR2 SVGAGI. CDR3 length: 14 residues. V lost 3 bases and J lost 3, with 9 bases in between. The CDR3 loop is CASSYSGNNQPQHY. The CDR3 coding sequence is TGTGCCAGCAGTTATTCGGGAAACAATCAGCCCCAGCATTAT.

This clonotype has at least ten counts. V and J are TRBV6-1 and TRBJ1-2; the D gene is possibly TRBD1 (5 bases). The germline gives CDR1 MNHNS, CDR2 SASEGT. The V gene lost 6 bases and the J gene lost 2 bases, with 13 bases spanning the gap. The CDR3 covers 14 residues. Here the CDR3 DNA reads TGTGCCAGCAGGGAACGGGACGGAAACTATGGCTACACCTTC. Protein sequence: CASRERDGNYGYTF.

This clonotype was observed at least ten times. A clone one base away is much larger, so this may be a read error. The genes are TRBV6-1 and TRBJ1-1; no clear D. Germline V gene lookup returns CDR1 MNHNS and CDR2 SASEGT. This CDR3 comprises 14 residues. The CDR3 coding sequence is TGTGCCAGCAGTGAAGGGACGGCGAACACTGAAGCTCTCTTT. Translated: CASSEGTANTEALF.

The table lists this clonotype with many counts. The chain carries TRBV30 and TRBJ1-1, with D hard to call. Per germline, CDR1 GTSNPN and CDR2 SVGIG (reference sequence). V was cut by 1 base and J by 1 base, with 7 bases left in between. The CDR3 is 13 amino acids. CDR3 sequence: CAWSAYGNTEAFF. The DNA for the CDR3 is TGTGCCTGGAGTGCGTATGGGAACACTGAAGCTTTCTTT.

This clonotype was picked up many times. The chain is built from TRBV2 and TRBJ1-5, with D possibly matching TRBD1 (5 bases). V lost 3 bases and J 3 bases, leaving 9 bases between the germline ends. The CDR3 is 14 residues long. Germline-derived CDR1 and CDR2 are SNHLY and FYNNEI. CDR3 protein: CASSDSGVNQPQHF. The DNA of the CDR3 is TGTGCCAGCAGTGATTCGGGGGTCAATCAGCCCCAGCATTTT.

This clonotype was seen repeatedly, ten times or more. The rearrangement joins TRBV2 to TRBJ1-6, with D possibly being TRBD1 (5 bases). This CDR3 is 14 amino acids long. Germline CDR1 reads SNHLY; CDR2 reads FYNNEI. Between the trimmed V and J ends, which lost 8 bases and 0 bases, there was a span of 8 bases. CDR3 sequence reads: CASLGGSYNSPLHF. CDR3 nucleotides: TGTGCCAGCCTGGGGGGCTCCTATAATTCACCCCTCCACTTT.

This clonotype has just a few counts. J is TRBJ2-2 and V is TRBV12-3 or TRBV12-4; D might be TRBD1 (5 bases). Between the trimmed V and J ends, which lost 3 bases and 4 bases, there was a span of 15 bases. The CDR3 is 16 amino acids. This CDR3 is CASSLGPPHITGELFF. CDR3 coding DNA: TGTGCCAGCAGTTTGGGGCCCCCTCATATCACCGGGGAGCTGTTTTTT.

Many counts were recorded for this clonotype. The genes are TRBV12-3 or TRBV12-4 and TRBJ2-5, with a tentative D call TRBD1 (5 bases). The CDR3 totals 13 residues. V was clipped by 0 bases and J by 5 bases, with 7 bases between them. The CDR3, as DNA: TGTGCCAGCAGTTTAGCAAGGGGTGAGACCCAGTACTTC. Translation: CASSLARGETQYF.

At least ten counts were recorded for this clonotype. This chain uses TRBV5-4 with TRBJ1-2; D unclear. V gave up 0 bases and J gave up 2 bases, with 11 bases separating them. The CDR3 spans 15 residues. CDR1 and CDR2 (germline): SGHNT, YYREEE (reference sequence). CDR3 coding DNA: TGTGCCAGCAGCTTGGGGCGGGGAAACAACTATGGCTACACCTTC. Amino acids: CASSLGRGNNYGYTF.

This clonotype was detected ten times or more. The genes are TRBV28 and TRBJ1-2; D not resolved. The V end was cut by 2 bases, the J end by 4 bases, with 11 bases between. This CDR3 contains 14 residues. CDR1 MDHEN and CDR2 SYDVKM come from the germline V gene. The CDR3: CASSLRSQSYGYTF. The CDR3 DNA is TGTGCCAGCAGTTTACGGTCTCAGTCCTATGGCTACACCTTC.

V is TRBV11-2 and J is TRBJ2-2; 11 nucleotides match TRBD2. Germline CDR1 is SGHAT and CDR2 is FQNNGV. The CDR3 loop spans 16 amino acids. After removal of 5 bases from V and 4 bases from J, the junction contained 6 bases not matched to a gene. DNA of the CDR3: TGTGCCAGCAGCCTAGCTCTAGCGGGGGGCACCGGGGAGCTGTTTTTT. This translates into CASSLALAGGTGELFF.

The chain is built from TRBV13 and TRBJ1-1; 7 nucleotides match TRBD1. Germline loops: CDR1 PRHDT, CDR2 FYEKMQ (reference sequence). This CDR3 region has 15 residues. Losses at the gene ends were 4 bases for V and 1 base for J; bases not matched to a gene: 6. CDR3 nucleotides: TGTGCCAGCAGCTCGAGGGGACAGACGAACACTGAAGCTTTCTTT. This sequence encodes CASSSRGQTNTEAFF. Variable domain in full (rest from reference TRBV13 and TRBJ1-1): AAGVIQSPRHLIKEKRETATLKCYPIPRHDTVYWYQQGPGQDPQFLISFYEKMQSDKGSIPDRFSAQQFSDYHSELNMSSLELGDSALYFCASSSRGQTNTEAFFGQGTRLTVV.